This TCR beta chain was profiled in a study of beta chain features in type 1 diabetes. Background on the study: Comparable age, gender and cell yields were observed in patients relative to healthy donors. Study-wide points: Shortening of TCRB CDR3s, moderate but significant, appeared in all four CD4+ subsets of Type 1 diabetes patients.

The CDR3 is made up of 13 amino acids. The V gene's germline CDR1 is SQVTM and CDR2 ANQGSEA. Between the trimmed V and J ends, which lost 4 bases and 0 bases, there was a span of 9 bases. There are a few counts of this clone. What it recognizes is unknown. As every portion of the isolated RNA was reverse transcribed, the sequencing read expressed TCRB transcripts. Sequencing of naive, central memory and regulatory T cell samples gave an average of approximately 3.8 million reads. The assay was immunoSEQ multiplex PCR, and TCRdb's table has in-frame clones only and misses some. The data contain 310,000 or so clones, about 15% of them singletons. Sorting of CD4+ naive, central memory, regulatory and stem cell-like memory cells was performed via CD45RO/CCR7/CD25/CD127/CD95/CD27.

The receptor's source is a man between 18 and 29 years old with type 1 diabetes. The V gene is TRBV29-1, the J gene TRBJ1-1, with D uncertain. Input material: naive CD4+ T cells from blood. Here the CDR3 reads CSVVPQLNTEAFF. The DNA of the CDR3 is TGCAGCGTTGTGCCCCAGTTGAACACTGAAGCTTTCTTT. The complete variable domain, with remaining parts taken from reference TRBV29-1 and TRBJ1-1, reads SAVISQKPSRDICQRGTSLTIQCQVDSQVTMMFWYRQQPGQSLTLIATANQGSEATYESGFVIDKFPISRPNLTFSTLTVSNMSPEDSSIYLCSVVPQLNTEAFFGQGTRLTVV.